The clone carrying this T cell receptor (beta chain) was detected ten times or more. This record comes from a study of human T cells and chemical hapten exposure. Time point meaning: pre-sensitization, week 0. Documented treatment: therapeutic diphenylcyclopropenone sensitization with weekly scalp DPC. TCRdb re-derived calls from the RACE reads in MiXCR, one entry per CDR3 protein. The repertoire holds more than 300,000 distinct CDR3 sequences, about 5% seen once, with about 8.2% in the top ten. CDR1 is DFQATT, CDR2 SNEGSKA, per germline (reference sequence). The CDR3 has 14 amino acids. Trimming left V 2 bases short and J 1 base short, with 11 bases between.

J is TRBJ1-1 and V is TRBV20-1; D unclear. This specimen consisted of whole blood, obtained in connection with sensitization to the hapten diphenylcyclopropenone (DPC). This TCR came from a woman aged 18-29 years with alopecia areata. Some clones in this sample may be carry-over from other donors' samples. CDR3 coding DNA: TGCAGTGCTAGAAACGGTGAATCGAACACTGAAGCTTTCTTT. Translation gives CSARNGESNTEAFF.